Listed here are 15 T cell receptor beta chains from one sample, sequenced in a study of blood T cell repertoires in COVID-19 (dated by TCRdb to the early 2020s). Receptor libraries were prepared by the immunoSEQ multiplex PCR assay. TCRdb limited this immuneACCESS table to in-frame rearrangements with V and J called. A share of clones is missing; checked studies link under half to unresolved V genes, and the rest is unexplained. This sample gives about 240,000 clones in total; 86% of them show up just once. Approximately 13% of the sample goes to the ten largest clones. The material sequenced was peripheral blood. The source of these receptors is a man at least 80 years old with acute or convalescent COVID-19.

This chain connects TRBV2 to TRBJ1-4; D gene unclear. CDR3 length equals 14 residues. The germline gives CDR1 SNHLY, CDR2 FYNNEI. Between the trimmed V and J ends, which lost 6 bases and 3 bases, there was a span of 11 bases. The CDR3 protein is CASRVGRSNEKLFF. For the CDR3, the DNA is TGTGCCAGCAGGGTAGGGAGGTCTAATGAAAAACTGTTTTTT.

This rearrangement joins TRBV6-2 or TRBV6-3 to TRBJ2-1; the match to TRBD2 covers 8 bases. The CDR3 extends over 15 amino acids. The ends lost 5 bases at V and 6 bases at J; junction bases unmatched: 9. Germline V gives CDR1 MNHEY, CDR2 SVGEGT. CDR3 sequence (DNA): TGTGCCAGCAGTCGAACTAGCGGCCTCCCCAATGAGCAGTTCTTC. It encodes CASSRTSGLPNEQFF.

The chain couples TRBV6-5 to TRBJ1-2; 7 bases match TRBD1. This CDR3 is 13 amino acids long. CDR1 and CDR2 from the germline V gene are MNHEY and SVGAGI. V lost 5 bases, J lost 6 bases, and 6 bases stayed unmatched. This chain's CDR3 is CASSRDSLNGYTF. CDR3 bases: TGTGCCAGCAGTAGGGACAGTTTGAATGGCTACACCTTC.

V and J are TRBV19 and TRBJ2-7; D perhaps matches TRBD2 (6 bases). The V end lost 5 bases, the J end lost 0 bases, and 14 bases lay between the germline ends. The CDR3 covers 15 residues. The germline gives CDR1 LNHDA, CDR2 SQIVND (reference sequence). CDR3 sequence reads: CASSPGGTSSYEQYF. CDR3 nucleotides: TGTGCCAGTAGTCCCGGCGGGACCAGCTCCTACGAGCAGTACTTC.

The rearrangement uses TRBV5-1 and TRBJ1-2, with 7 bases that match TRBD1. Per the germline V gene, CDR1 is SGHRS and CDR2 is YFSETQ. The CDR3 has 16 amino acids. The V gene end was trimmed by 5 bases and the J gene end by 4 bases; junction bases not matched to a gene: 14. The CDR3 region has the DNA TGCGCCAGCAGAATTTCGACAGGGATTAATTCCTATGGCTACACCTTC. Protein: CASRISTGINSYGYTF.

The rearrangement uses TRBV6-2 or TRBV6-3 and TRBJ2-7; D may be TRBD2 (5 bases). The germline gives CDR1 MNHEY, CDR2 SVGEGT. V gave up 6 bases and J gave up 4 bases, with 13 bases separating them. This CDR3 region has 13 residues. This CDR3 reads CASSSPRAYEQYF. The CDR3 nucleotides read TGTGCCAGCAGCTCCCCGAGGGCATACGAGCAGTACTTC.

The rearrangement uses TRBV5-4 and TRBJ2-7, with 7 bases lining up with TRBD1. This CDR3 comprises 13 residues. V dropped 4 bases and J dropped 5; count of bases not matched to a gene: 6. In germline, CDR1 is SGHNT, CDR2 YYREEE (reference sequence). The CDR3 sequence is CASSIGQVNEQYF. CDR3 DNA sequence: TGTGCCAGCAGCATCGGACAGGTCAACGAGCAGTACTTC.

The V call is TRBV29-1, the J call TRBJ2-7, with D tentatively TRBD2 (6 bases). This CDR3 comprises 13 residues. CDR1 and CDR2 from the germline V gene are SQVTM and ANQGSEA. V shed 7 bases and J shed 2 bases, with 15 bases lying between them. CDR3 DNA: TGCAGCGCGTCGGGACTGAACACCTACGAGCAGTACTTC. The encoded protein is CSASGLNTYEQYF.

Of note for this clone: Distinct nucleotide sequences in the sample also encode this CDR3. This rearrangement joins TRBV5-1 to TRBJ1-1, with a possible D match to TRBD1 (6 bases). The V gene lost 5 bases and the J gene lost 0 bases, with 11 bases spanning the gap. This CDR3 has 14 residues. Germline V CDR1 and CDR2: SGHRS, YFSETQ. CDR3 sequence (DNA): TGCGCCAGCAGTCCGGGACAAATGAACACTGAAGCTTTCTTT. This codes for CASSPGQMNTEAFF. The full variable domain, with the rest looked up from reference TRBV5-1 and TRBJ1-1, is KAGVTQTPRYLIKTRGQQVTLSCSPISGHRSVSWYQQTPGQGLQFLFEYFSETQRNKGNFPGRFSGRQFSNSRSEMNVSTLELGDSALYLCASSPGQMNTEAFFGQGTRLTVV.

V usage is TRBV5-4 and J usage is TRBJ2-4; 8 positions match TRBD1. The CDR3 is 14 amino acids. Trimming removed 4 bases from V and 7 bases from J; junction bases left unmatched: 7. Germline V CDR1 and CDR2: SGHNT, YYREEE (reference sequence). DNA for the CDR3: TGTGCCAGCAGCCCGCGGACAGGGCAGAACATTCAGTACTTC. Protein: CASSPRTGQNIQYF.

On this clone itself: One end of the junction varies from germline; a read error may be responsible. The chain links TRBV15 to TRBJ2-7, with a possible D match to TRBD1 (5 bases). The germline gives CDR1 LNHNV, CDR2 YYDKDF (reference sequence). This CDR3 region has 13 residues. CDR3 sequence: CATSRDLGAHPTF. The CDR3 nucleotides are TGTGCCACCAGCAGAGATCTAGGGGCCCACCCGACCTTC.

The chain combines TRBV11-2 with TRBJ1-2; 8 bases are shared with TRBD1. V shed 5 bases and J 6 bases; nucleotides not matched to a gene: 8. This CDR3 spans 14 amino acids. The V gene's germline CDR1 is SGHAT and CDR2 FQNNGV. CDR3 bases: TGTGCCAGCAGCCCGGCGACAGGGGTCCATGGCTACACCTTC. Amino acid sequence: CASSPATGVHGYTF.

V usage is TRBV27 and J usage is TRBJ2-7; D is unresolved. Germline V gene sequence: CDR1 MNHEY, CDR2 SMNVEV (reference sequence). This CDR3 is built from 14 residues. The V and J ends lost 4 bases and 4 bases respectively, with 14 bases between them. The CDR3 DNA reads TGTGCCAGCAGTTCCACGGTCCCTTCGTACGAGCAGTACTTC. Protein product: CASSSTVPSYEQYF.

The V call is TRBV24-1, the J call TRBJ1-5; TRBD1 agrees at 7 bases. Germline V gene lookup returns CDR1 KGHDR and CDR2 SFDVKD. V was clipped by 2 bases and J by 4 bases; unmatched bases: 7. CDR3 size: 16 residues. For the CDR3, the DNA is TGTGCCACCAGTGATTCATCCAGGGGGTTGAATCAGCCCCAGCATTTT. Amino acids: CATSDSSRGLNQPQHF.

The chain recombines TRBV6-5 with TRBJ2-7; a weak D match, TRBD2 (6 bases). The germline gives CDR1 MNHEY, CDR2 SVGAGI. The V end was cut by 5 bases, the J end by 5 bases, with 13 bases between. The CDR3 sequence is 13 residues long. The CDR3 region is CASSRTPGDEQYF. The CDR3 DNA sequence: TGTGCCAGCAGTCGGACCCCGGGGGACGAGCAGTACTTC.